Sequencing of this TCR beta chain was carried out in a study of blood T cell repertoires in COVID-19. For the study at large: Sites in the United States, Italy and Spain provided acute and convalescent COVID-19 samples. From T cells, B-cell-depleted T cells, or PBMCs came the material, which was cDNA or gDNA.

CDR1 and CDR2 (germline): SGDLS, YYNGEE. The trim removed 4 bases at V and 5 bases at J, leaving 11 bases unmatched. The length of the CDR3 is 16 residues. Original analysis: It was from reference gene primer amplification that nucleated cell counts were estimated. Here immunoSEQ multiplex PCR was the method, and the copy in TCRdb shows in-frame clones only, minus some. The V and J calls and clone size were taken over from that table, and D and trimming were inferred from the DNA. The repertoire includes 13,000 or so clones, 75% to 85% of them detected once, and approximately 37% sits in the top ten.

The material sequenced was peripheral blood. The chain has TRBV9 and TRBJ2-3, with 9 bases aligning to TRBD2. The TCR was taken from a human donor in a cohort sampled during active COVID-19. The CDR3 sequence is CASSPTSAGGGDTQYF. The CDR3 DNA follows: TGTGCCAGCAGCCCCACCAGTGCGGGGGGGGGAGATACGCAGTATTTT.